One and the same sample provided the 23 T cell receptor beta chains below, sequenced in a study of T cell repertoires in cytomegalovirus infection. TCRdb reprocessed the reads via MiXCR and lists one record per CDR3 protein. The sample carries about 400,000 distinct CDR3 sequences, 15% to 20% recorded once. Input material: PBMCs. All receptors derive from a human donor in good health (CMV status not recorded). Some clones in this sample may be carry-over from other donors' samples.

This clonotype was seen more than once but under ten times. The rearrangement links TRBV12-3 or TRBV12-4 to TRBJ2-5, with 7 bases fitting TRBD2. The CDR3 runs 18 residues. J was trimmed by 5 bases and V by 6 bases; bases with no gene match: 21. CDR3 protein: CASRANAGVPPWGETQYF. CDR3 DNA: TGTGCCAGCAGGGCCAATGCGGGAGTTCCCCCATGGGGGGAGACCCAGTACTTC.

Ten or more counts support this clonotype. The CDR3, as DNA: TGTGCCAGCAGTGTTCTAGCGGGAGTTCAAGAGACCCAGTACTTC. Its translation is CASSVLAGVQETQYF. The chain couples TRBV12-3 or TRBV12-4 to TRBJ2-5, with 10 bases that match TRBD2. The CDR3 totals 15 residues. J lost 2 bases, V lost 5 bases, and 5 bases had no gene match.

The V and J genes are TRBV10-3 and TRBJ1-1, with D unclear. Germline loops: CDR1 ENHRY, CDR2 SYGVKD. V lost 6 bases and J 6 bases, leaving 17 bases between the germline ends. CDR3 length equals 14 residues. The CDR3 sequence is CAIRGRRTPPEAFF. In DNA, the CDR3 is TGTGCCATCAGGGGCCGGCGTACCCCGCCTGAAGCTTTCTTT.

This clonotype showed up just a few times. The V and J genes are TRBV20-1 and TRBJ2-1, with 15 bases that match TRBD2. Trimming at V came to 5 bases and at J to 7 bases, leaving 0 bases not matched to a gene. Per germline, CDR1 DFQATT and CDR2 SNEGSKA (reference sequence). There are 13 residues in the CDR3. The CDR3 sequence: CSAGTSGRNEQFF. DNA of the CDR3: TGCAGTGCTGGGACTAGCGGGAGGAATGAGCAGTTCTTC.

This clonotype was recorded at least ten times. The CDR3 DNA sequence: TGTGCCAGCAGCTTACTTCAGGGGGCCTCAGAGCAGTTCTTC. Protein product: CASSLLQGASEQFF. The gene calls are TRBV7-2 and TRBJ2-1, with 8 nucleotides matching TRBD1. The V gene end was trimmed by 2 bases and the J gene end by 10 bases; junction bases not matched to a gene: 7. The CDR3 length is 14 residues. CDR1 and CDR2 (germline): SGHTA, FQGNSA. Full variable domain (remainder filled in from reference TRBV7-2 and TRBJ2-1): GAGVSQSPSNKVTEKGKDVELRCDPISGHTALYWYRQSLGQGLEFLIYFQGNSAPDKSGLPSDRFSAERTGGSVSTLTIQRTQQEDSAVYLCASSLLQGASEQFFGPGTRLTVL.

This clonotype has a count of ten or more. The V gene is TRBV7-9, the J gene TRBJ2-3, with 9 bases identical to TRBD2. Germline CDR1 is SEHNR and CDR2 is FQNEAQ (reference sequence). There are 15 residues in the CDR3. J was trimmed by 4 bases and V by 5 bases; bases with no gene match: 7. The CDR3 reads CASSPGLAYSDTQYF. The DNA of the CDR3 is TGTGCCAGCAGCCCGGGACTAGCATATTCAGATACGCAGTATTTT.

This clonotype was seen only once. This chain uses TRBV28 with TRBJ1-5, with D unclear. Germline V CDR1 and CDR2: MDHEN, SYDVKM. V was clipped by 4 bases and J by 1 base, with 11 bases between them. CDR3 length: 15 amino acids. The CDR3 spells CASSSRPGSNQPQHF. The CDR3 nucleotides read TGTGCCAGCAGTTCCCGACCTGGAAGCAATCAGCCCCAGCATTTT.

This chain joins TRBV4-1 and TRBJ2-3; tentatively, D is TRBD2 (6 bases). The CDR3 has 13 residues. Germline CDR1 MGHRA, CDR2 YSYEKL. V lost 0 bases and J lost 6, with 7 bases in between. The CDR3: CASSQDGGDTQYF. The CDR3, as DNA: TGCGCCAGCAGCCAAGATGGAGGGGATACGCAGTATTTT.

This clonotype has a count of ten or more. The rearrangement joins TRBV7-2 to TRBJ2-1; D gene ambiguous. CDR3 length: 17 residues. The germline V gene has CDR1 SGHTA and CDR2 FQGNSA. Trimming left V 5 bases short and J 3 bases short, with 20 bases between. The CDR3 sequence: CASSARRGVSLYNEQFF. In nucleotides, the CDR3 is TGTGCCAGCAGCGCCCGTCGTGGGGTGTCCCTCTACAATGAGCAGTTCTTC. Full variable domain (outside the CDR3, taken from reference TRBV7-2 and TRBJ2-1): GAGVSQSPSNKVTEKGKDVELRCDPISGHTALYWYRQSLGQGLEFLIYFQGNSAPDKSGLPSDRFSAERTGGSVSTLTIQRTQQEDSAVYLCASSARRGVSLYNEQFFGPGTRLTVL.

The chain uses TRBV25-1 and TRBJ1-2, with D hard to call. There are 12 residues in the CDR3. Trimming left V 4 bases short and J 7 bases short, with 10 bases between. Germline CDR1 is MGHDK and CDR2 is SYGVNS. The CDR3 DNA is TGTGCCAGCAGTGTAAACTGGGGTGGCTACACCTTC. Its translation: CASSVNWGGYTF.

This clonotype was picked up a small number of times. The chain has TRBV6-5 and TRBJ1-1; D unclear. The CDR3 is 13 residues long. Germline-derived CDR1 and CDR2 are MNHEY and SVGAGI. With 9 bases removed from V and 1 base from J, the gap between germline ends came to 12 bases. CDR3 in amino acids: CASARLENTEAFF. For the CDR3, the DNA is TGTGCCAGTGCTAGGTTGGAGAACACTGAAGCTTTCTTT.

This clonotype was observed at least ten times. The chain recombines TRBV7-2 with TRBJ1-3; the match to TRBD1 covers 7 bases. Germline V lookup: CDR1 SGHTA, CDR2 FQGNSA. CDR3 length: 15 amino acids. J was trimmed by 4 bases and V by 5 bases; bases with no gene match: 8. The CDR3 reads CASSHPTGYGNTIYF. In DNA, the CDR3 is TGTGCCAGCAGCCATCCGACAGGGTACGGAAACACCATATATTTT.

The CDR3 is CSARDDGGVGDEQYF. The DNA for the CDR3 is TGCAGTGCTAGGGACGACGGGGGAGTAGGCGACGAGCAGTACTTC. This sequence joins TRBV20-1 and TRBJ2-7; possibly TRBD2 for D (6 bases). V lost 3 bases, J lost 5 bases, and 20 bases lay in between. This CDR3 spans 15 amino acids. CDR1 is DFQATT, CDR2 SNEGSKA, per germline (reference sequence).

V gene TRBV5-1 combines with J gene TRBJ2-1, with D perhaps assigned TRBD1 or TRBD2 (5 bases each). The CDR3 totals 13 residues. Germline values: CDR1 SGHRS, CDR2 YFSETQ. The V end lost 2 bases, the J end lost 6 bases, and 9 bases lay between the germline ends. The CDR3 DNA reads TGCGCCAGCAGCTTCACTAGGGGCAATGAGCAGTTCTTC. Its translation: CASSFTRGNEQFF.

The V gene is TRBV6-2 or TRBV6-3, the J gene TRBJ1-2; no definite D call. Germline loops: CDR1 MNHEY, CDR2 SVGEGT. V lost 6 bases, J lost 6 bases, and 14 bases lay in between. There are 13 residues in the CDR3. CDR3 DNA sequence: TGTGCCAGCAGGCCGGGCCCTGGTCATGGCTACACCTTC. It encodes CASRPGPGHGYTF.

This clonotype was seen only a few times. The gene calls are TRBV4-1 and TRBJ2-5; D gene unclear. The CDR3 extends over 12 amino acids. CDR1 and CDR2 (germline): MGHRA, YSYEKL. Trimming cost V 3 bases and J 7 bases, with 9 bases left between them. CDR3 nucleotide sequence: TGCGCCAGCAGCCACCTCGGAGCGACCCAGTACTTC. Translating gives CASSHLGATQYF.

CDR3 coding DNA: TGTGCCAGCAGCCGGGAGGAAGGAGGCTACACCTTC. Amino acid sequence: CASSREEGGYTF. J is TRBJ1-2 and V is TRBV11-2; D gene ambiguous. Germline V gene sequence: CDR1 SGHAT, CDR2 FQNNGV. The CDR3 extends over 12 amino acids. Between the trimmed V and J ends, which lost 5 bases and 8 bases, there was a span of 12 bases.

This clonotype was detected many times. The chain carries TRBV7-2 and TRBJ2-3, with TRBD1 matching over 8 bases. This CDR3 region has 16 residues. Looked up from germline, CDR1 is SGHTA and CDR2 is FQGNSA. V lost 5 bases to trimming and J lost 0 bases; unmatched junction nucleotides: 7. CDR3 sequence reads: CASSPQTGASTDTQYF. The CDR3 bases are TGTGCCAGCAGCCCGCAGACAGGGGCTAGCACAGATACGCAGTATTTT.

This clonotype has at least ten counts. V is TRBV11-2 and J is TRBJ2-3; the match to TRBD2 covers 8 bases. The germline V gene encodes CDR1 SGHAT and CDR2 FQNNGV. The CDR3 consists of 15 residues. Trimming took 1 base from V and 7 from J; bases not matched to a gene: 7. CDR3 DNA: TGTGCCAGCAGCTTAGCGGGAGGGATGTTTCATACGCAGTATTTT. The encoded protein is CASSLAGGMFHTQYF.

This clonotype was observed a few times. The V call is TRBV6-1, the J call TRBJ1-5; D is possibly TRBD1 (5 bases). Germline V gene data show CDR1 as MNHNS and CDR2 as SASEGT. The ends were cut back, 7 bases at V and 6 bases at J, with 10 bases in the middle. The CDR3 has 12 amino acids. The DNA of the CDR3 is TGTGCCAGCACAGGGTTTCTTCAGCCCCAGCATTTT. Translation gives CASTGFLQPQHF.

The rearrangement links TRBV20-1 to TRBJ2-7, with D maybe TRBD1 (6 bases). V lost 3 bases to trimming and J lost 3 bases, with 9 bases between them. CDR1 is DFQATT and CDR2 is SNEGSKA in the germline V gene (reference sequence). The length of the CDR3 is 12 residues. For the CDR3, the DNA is TGCAGTGCTAGTACAGGGAGCTACGAGCAGTACTTC. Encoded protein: CSASTGSYEQYF.

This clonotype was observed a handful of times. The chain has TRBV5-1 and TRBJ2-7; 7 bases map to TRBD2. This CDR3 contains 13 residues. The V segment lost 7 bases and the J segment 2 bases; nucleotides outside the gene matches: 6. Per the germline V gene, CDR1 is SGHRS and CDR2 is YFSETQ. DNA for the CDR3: TGCGCCAGCCGGGGGGACGGGGCCTACGAGCAGTACTTC. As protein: CASRGDGAYEQYF.

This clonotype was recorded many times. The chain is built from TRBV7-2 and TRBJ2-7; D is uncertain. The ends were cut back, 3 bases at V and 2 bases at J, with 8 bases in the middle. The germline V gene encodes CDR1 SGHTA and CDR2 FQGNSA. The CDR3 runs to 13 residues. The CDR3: CASSFDAPYEQYF. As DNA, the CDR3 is TGTGCCAGCAGCTTCGACGCCCCCTACGAGCAGTACTTC.